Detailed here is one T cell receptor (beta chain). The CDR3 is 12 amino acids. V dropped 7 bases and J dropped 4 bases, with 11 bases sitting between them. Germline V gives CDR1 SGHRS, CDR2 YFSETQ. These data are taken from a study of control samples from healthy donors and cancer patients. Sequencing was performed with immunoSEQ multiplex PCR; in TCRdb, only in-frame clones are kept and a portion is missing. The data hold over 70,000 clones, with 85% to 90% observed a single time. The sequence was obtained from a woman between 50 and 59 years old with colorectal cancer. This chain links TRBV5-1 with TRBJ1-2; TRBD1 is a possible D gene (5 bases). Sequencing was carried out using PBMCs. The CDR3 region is CASAQEGYGYTF. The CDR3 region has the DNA TGCGCCAGCGCACAGGAGGGCTATGGCTACACCTTC.